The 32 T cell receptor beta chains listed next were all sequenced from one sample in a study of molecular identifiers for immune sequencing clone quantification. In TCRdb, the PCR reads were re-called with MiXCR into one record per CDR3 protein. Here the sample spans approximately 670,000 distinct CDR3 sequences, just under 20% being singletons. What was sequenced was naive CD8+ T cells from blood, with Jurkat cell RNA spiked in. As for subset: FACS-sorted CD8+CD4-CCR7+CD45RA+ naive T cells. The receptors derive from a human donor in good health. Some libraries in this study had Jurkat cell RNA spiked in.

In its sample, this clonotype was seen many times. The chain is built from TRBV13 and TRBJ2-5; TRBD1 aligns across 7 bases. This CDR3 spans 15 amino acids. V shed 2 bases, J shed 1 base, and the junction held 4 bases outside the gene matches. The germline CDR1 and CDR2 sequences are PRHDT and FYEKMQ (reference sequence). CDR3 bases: TGTGCCAGCAGCTTAAGCGACAGGGTCCAAGAGACCCAGTACTTC. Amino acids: CASSLSDRVQETQYF. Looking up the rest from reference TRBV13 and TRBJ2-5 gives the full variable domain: AAGVIQSPRHLIKEKRETATLKCYPIPRHDTVYWYQQGPGQDPQFLISFYEKMQSDKGSIPDRFSAQQFSDYHSELNMSSLELGDSALYFCASSLSDRVQETQYFGPGTRLLVL.

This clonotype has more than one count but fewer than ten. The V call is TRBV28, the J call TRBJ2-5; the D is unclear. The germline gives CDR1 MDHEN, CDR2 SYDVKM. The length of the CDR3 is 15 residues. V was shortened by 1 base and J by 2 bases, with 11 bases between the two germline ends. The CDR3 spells CASSLLVGNQETQYF. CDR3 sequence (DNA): TGTGCCAGCAGTTTATTAGTTGGGAATCAAGAGACCCAGTACTTC.

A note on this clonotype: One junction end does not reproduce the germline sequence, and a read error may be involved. The CDR3 bases are TGCGCCAGCAGCCCTCAGGGAGCGGGGGTGAACACCGAAGTTTTCTTT. Its protein is CASSPQGAGVNTEVFF. The chain links TRBV5-1 to TRBJ1-1, with a weak D call TRBD1 (5 bases). This CDR3 has 16 residues. Germline CDR1 SGHRS, CDR2 YFSETQ.

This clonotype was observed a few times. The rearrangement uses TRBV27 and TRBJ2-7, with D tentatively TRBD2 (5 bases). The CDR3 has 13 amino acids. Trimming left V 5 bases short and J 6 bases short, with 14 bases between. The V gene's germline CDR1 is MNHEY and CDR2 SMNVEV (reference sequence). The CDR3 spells CASSEGLPLEQYF. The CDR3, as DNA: TGTGCCAGCAGTGAGGGTCTTCCGCTCGAGCAGTACTTC.

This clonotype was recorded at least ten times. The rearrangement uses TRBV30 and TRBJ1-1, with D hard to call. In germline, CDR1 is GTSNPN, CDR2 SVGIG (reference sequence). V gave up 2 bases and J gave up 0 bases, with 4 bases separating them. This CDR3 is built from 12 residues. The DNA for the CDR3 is TGTGCCTGGAGTTCGGTGAACACTGAAGCTTTCTTT. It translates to CAWSSVNTEAFF.

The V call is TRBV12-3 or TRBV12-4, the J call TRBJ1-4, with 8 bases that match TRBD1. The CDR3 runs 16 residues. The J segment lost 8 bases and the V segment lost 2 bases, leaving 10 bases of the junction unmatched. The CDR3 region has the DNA TGTGCCAGCAGTTTAAAGGACAGGGTACTAGGGGAAAAACTGTTTTTT. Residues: CASSLKDRVLGEKLFF.

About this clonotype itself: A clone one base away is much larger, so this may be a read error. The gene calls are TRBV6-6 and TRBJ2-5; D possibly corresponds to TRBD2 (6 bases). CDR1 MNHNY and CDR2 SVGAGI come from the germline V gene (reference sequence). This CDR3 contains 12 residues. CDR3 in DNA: TGTGCCAGCGGCGGGGTACAAGAGGCCCAGTACTTC. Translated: CASGGVQEAQYF.

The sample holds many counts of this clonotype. The CDR3 nucleotides read TGTGCCAGCAGCTTAGGAGCGGGGACGGACTATGGCTACACCTTC. Amino acid sequence: CASSLGAGTDYGYTF. The chain employs TRBV7-2 and TRBJ1-2, with a weak D call TRBD1 (5 bases). Trimming removed 1 base at V and 3 bases at J, with 12 bases between. This CDR3 contains 15 residues. Germline CDR1 reads SGHTA; CDR2 reads FQGNSA.

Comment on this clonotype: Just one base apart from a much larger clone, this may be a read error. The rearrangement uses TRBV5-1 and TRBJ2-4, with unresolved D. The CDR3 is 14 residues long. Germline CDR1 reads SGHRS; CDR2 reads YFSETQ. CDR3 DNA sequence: TGCGCCAGCAGCTTGAATGACAATTTAAACATTCGGTACTTC. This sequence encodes CASSLNDNLNIRYF.

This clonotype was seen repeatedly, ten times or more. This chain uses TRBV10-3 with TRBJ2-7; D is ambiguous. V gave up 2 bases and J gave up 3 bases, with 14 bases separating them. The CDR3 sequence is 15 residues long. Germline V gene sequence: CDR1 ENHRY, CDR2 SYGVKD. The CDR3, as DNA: TGTGCCATCAGTGAGCCGACGTCAACCTACTACGAGCAGTACTTC. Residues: CAISEPTSTYYEQYF.

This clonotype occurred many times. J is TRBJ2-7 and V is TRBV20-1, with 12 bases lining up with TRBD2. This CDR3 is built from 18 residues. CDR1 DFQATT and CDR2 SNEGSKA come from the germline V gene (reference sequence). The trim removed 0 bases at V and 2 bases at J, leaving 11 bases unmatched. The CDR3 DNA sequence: TGCAGTGCTAGAGATTTCACTAGCGGGGGGCCGACCCCCTACGAGCAGTACTTC. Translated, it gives CSARDFTSGGPTPYEQYF.

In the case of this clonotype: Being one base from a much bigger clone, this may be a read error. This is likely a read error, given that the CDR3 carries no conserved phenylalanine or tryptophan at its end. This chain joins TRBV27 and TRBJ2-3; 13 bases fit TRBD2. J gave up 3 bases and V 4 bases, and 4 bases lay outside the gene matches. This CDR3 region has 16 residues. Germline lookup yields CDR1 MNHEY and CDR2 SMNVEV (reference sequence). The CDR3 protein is CASSSLAGGLTDTQYS. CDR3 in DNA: TGTGCCAGCAGTTCACTAGCGGGAGGGCTGACAGATACGCAGTATTCT.

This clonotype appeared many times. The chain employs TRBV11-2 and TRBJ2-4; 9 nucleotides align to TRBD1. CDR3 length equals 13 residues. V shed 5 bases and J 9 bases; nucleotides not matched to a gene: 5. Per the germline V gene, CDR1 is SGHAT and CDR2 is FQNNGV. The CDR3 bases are TGTGCCAGCAGCCAACCGGGACAGGGCATTCAGTACTTC. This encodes CASSQPGQGIQYF.

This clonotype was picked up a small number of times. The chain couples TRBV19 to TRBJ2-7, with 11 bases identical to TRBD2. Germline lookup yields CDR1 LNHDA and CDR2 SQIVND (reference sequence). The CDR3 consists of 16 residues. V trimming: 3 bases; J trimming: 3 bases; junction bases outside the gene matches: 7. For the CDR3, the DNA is TGTGCCAGTAGTATGACGGCTAGCGGGGGGAACTACGAGCAGTACTTC. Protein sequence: CASSMTASGGNYEQYF.

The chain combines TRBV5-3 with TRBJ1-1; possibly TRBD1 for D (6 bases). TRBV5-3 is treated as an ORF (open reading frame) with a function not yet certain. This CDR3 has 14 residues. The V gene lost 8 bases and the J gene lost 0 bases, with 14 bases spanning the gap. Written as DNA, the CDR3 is TGTGCCAGCAGGCGTACAGGGATGAACACTGAAGCTTTCTTT. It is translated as CASRRTGMNTEAFF.

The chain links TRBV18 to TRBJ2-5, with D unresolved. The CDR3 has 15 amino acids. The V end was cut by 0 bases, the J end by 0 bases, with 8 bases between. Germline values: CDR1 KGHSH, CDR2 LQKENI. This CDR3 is CASSPPDIDQETQYF. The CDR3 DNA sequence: TGTGCCAGCTCACCACCTGACATAGACCAAGAGACCCAGTACTTC.

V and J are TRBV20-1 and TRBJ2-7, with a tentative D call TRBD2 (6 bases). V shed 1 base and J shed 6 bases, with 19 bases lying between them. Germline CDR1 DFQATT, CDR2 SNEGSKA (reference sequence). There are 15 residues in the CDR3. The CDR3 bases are TGCAGTGCTAGAGGTAGGAGGGTTGGTGGGCTCGAGCAGTACTTC. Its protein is CSARGRRVGGLEQYF.

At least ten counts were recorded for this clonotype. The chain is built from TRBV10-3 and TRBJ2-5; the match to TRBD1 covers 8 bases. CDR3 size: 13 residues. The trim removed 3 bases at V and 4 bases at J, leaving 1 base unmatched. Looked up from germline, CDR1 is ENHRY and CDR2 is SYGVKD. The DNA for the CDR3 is TGTGCCATCAGTGAAGACAGGGGAGAGACCCAGTACTTC. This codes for CAISEDRGETQYF.

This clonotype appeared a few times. DNA of the CDR3: TGTGCCTGGAATGGGGGTCTCAGATACACGCAGTATTTT. Translated, it gives CAWNGGLRYTQYF. The V call is TRBV30, the J call TRBJ2-3; D tentatively fits TRBD1 or TRBD2 (5 bases each). Germline V CDR1 and CDR2: GTSNPN, SVGIG (reference sequence). V lost 4 bases and J 9 bases, leaving 17 bases between the germline ends. The CDR3 is 13 residues long.

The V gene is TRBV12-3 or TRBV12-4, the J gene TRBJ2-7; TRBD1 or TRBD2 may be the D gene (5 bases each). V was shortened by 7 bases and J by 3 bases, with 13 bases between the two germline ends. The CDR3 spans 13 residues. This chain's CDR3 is CASTLGRNYEQYF. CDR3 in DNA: TGTGCCAGCACCCTGGGACGGAACTACGAGCAGTACTTC.

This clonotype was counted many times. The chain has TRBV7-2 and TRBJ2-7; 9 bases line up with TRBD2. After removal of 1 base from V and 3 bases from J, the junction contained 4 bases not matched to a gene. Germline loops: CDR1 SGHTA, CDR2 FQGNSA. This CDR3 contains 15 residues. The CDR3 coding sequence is TGTGCCAGCAGCTTAGGGGAGCGGGGGGTCTACGAGCAGTACTTC. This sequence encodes CASSLGERGVYEQYF.

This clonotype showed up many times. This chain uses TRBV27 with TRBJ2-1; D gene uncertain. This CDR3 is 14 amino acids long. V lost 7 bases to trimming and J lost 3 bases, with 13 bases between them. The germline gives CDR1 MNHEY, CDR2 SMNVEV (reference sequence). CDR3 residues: CASTQGPRYNEQFF. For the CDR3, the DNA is TGTGCCAGCACCCAAGGCCCTCGCTACAATGAGCAGTTCTTC.

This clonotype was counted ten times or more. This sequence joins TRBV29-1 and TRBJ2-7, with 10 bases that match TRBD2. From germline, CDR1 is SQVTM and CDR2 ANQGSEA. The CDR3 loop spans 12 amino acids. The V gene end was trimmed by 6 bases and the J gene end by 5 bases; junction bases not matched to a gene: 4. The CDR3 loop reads CSVLAGVHEQYF. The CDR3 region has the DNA TGCAGCGTCCTAGCGGGAGTCCACGAGCAGTACTTC.

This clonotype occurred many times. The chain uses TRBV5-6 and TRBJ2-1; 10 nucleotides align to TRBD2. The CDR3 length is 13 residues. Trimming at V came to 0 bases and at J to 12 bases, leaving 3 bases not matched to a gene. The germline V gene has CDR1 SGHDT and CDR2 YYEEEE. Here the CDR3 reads CASSLERGGPQFF. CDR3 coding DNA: TGTGCCAGCAGCTTGGAGCGGGGGGGCCCGCAGTTCTTC.

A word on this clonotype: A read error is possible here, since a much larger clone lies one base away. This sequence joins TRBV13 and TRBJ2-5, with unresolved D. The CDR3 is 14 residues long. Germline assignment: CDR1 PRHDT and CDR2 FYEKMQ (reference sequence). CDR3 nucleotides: TGTGCCAGCAGCTTAGGATTCGGAAAAGAGACCAAGTACTTC. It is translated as CASSLGFGKETKYF. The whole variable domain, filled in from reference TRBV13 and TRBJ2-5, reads AAGVIQSPRHLIKEKRETATLKCYPIPRHDTVYWYQQGPGQDPQFLISFYEKMQSDKGSIPDRFSAQQFSDYHSELNMSSLELGDSALYFCASSLGFGKETKYFGPGTRLLVL.

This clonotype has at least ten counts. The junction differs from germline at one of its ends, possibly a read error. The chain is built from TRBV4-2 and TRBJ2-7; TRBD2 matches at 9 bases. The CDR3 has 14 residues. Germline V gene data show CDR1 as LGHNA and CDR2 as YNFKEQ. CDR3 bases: TGTGCCAGCAGCCAAGGGATAGCGGGAGAACCTGTTCACTTC. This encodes CASSQGIAGEPVHF.

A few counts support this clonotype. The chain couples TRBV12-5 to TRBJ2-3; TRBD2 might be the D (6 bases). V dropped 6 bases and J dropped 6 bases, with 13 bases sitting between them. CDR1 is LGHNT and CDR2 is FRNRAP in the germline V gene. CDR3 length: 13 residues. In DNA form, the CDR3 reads TGTGCTAGTGGCCCCACCGGGGGTGATACGCAGTATTTT. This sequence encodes CASGPTGGDTQYF.

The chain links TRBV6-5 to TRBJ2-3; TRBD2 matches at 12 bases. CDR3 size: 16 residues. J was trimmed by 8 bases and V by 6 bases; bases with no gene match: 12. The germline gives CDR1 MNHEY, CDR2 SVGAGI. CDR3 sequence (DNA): TGTGCCAGCAGCGAAGAACCGACTAGCGGGAGAGGTACGCAGTATTTT. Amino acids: CASSEEPTSGRGTQYF.

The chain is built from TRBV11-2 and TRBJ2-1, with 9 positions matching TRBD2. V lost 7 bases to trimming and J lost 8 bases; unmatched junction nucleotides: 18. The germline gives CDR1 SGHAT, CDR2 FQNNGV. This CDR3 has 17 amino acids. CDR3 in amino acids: CASTLKPREGLWYEQFF. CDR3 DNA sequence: TGTGCCAGCACCCTAAAGCCGCGGGAGGGCCTTTGGTATGAGCAGTTCTTC.

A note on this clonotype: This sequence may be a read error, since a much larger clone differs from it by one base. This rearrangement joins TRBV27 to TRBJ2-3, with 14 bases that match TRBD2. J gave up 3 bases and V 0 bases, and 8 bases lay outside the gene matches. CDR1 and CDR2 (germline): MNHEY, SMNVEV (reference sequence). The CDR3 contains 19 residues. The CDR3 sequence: CASSLSPGTSGSATDTQYF. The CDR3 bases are TGTGCCAGCAGTTTATCGCCCGGGACTAGCGGGAGTGCGACAGATACGCAGTATTTT.

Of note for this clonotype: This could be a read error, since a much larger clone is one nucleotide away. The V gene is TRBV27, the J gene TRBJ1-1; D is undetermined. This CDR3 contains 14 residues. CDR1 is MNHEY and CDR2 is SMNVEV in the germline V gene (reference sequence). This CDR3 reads CASSPTTLNTEALF. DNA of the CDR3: TGTGCCAGCAGTCCGACCACGCTGAACACTGAAGCTCTCTTT.

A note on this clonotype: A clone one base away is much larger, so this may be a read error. The DNA for the CDR3 is TGCAGTGCTAGAGTAGAACCAGGGGTATCCTGCGAGCAGTACTTC. As protein: CSARVEPGVSCEQYF. The rearrangement joins TRBV20-1 to TRBJ2-7; a possible D gene is TRBD1 (6 bases). The CDR3 covers 15 residues. Germline V gene data show CDR1 as DFQATT and CDR2 as SNEGSKA (reference sequence).